The 8 T cell receptor beta chains below were found in one sample sequenced in a study of OX40 agonist ivuxolimab in advanced cancers. Clones were sequenced by immunoSEQ multiplex PCR, and TCRdb holds only the in-frame ones, with some missing. The sample lists under 85,000 clones; more than 85% were seen once. Sequencing used CD4+ or CD8+ T cells sorted from blood, obtained in a trial of the OX40 agonist ivuxolimab. These receptors all stem from an adult with an advanced solid tumor such as melanoma, head and neck, liver or kidney cancer.

CDR3 in DNA: TGTGCCAGCAGCTTAGCTGGACAGGGACCCTACAATGAGCAGTTCTTC. The encoded protein is CASSLAGQGPYNEQFF. The genes are TRBV7-6 and TRBJ2-1, with 8 nucleotides matching TRBD1. J gave up 2 bases and V 0 bases, and 3 bases lay outside the gene matches. CDR1 SGHVS and CDR2 FNYEAQ come from the germline V gene. There are 16 residues in the CDR3.

This sequence joins TRBV4-1 and TRBJ2-7, with TRBD2 matching over 11 bases. The V gene's germline CDR1 is MGHRA and CDR2 YSYEKL. This CDR3 comprises 18 residues. The V segment lost 6 bases and the J segment 2 bases; nucleotides outside the gene matches: 15. CDR3 in DNA: TGCGCCAGCAGTCTTAGCGGGGGGGCCTTGTTTACCCCCTACGAGCAGTACTTC. It codes for CASSLSGGALFTPYEQYF.

The chain recombines TRBV29-1 with TRBJ1-4, with D perhaps TRBD1 (5 bases). Germline lookup yields CDR1 SQVTM and CDR2 ANQGSEA. The length of the CDR3 is 14 residues. Deletions cut 0 bases from V and 5 bases from J, with 10 bases between. DNA for the CDR3: TGCAGCGTTGAAGATGGCAGGGAGAATGAAAAACTGTTTTTT. It is translated as CSVEDGRENEKLFF. The variable domain in full, with the rest retrieved from reference TRBV29-1 and TRBJ1-4, is SAVISQKPSRDICQRGTSLTIQCQVDSQVTMMFWYRQQPGQSLTLIATANQGSEATYESGFVIDKFPISRPNLTFSTLTVSNMSPEDSSIYLCSVEDGRENEKLFFGSGTQLSVL.

CDR3 coding DNA: TGTGCCAGCAGCTTCCGGGACAGAGTCTCCTACGAGCAGTACTTC. It yields the protein CASSFRDRVSYEQYF. The rearrangement uses TRBV11-2 and TRBJ2-7; 7 bases fit TRBD1. The trim removed 3 bases at V and 0 bases at J, leaving 5 bases unmatched. The CDR3 spans 15 residues. Germline V gives CDR1 SGHAT, CDR2 FQNNGV. The whole variable domain, remainder taken from reference TRBV11-2 and TRBJ2-7, is EAGVAQSPRYKIIEKRQSVAFWCNPISGHATLYWYQQILGQGPKLLIQFQNNGVVDDSQLPKDRFSAERLKGVDSTLKIQPAKLEDSAVYLCASSFRDRVSYEQYFGPGTRLTVT.

The chain couples TRBV29-1 to TRBJ1-2; TRBD1 matches 7 bases. CDR1 is SQVTM, CDR2 ANQGSEA, per germline. V lost 3 bases, J lost 4 bases, and 5 bases stayed unmatched. The CDR3 spans 13 residues. Here the CDR3 reads CSVERDSFYGYTF. The CDR3 DNA follows: TGCAGCGTTGAGAGGGACAGCTTCTATGGCTACACCTTC.

This clone was observed a few times. At the DNA level, this CDR3 is encoded by other sequences in the same sample as well. The V call is TRBV9, the J call TRBJ2-2; D unclear. Germline CDR1 and CDR2: SGDLS and YYNGEE. V lost 0 bases and J 3 bases, leaving 0 bases between the germline ends. CDR3 length: 12 residues. In DNA, the CDR3 is TGTGCCAGCAGCGTAGACACCGGGGAGCTGTTTTTT. Residues: CASSVDTGELFF.

This rearrangement joins TRBV4-3 to TRBJ1-2, with D unresolved. Germline V CDR1 and CDR2: LGHNA, YSLEER. Trimming cost V 0 bases and J 1 base, with 15 bases left between them. The CDR3 is 17 amino acids. This CDR3 is CASSQELGGSSNYGYTF. Written as DNA, the CDR3 is TGCGCCAGCAGCCAAGAACTAGGCGGTTCGAGTAACTATGGCTACACCTTC.

This chain links TRBV4-1 with TRBJ2-3, with D unresolved. Trimming stripped 1 base from V and 2 bases from J, with 4 bases between. Germline CDR1 reads MGHRA; CDR2 reads YSYEKL. The CDR3 is 13 amino acids. CDR3 residues: CASSQATTDTQYF. The CDR3 bases are TGCGCCAGCAGCCAAGCGACCACAGATACGCAGTATTTT.